Sequencing of this T cell receptor (beta chain) was carried out in a study of regulatory T cells in long-lasting Graves disease (dated by TCRdb to the early 2020s). Regarding the research as a whole: Persistent Graves' disease was defined as antithyroid drug treatment for over 5 years with persistently positive TSH receptor autoantibodies. Patients with persistent Graves' disease were compared with patients with newly diagnosed Graves' disease using TCR sequencing and RNA sequencing of peripheral blood. The study was conducted in China and was registered as a clinical trial. A total of roughly 35 samples underwent TCR sequencing: about 13 from persistent and about 20 from newly diagnosed Graves' disease patients. Persistent Graves' disease patients in the clinical cohort had taken antithyroid drugs for approximately ten years on average. The study at large found these results: Only the TCR beta chain was sequenced and analyzed. Preferential use of TRBV28, TRBJ1-2 and TRBJ2-5 was observed in persistent disease, whereas TRBV20-1 and TRBJ2-1 were favored in newly diagnosed disease. Patients with persistent disease shared more public clonotypes (roughly 2,900) than newly diagnosed patients did (966). Persistent Graves' disease patients showed lower TCR Shannon entropy and fewer highly expanded clones than newly diagnosed patients, suggesting clonal expansion. The authors noted that the small sample size was a limitation that may lower accuracy. Only peripheral blood was studied, because thyroid tissue, the primary lesion, was inaccessible.

Per the publication, the time point label means: persistent/refractory GD, antithyroid drugs over 5 years with positive TRAb. For both TCR sequencing and RNA sequencing, RNA was extracted from PBMCs using TRIzol. The diagnosis of Graves' disease was made according to American Thyroid Association guidelines. Patients were recruited from an endocrinology department in Xi'an, China. Each patient gave approximately 8.8 milliliters of peripheral blood, collected in an EDTA anticoagulant tube. Ficoll Paque Plus density gradient separation was used to isolate PBMCs, and no further T cell sorting was performed. An Agilent 2100 Bioanalyzer and agarose gel were used to check RNA quality, while a NanoDrop 2000 measured RNA concentration. This clonotype was seen more than once but under ten times. This receptor's antigen is unknown. No qualities accompany the bases; no much larger clone lies one base away. The CDR3 sequence holds 18 residues, the cysteine and phenylalanine included. The CDR3 DNA has 54 bases and is translated from base 1. According to the germline V gene, CDR1 reads MNHEY and CDR2 reads SVGEGT. The V end gives up 0 bases and the J end 2 bases, leaving 7 bases in the junction not matched to a gene.

Receptors were amplified or captured by multiplex PCR. Sequencing instrument: Illumina HiSeq 4000. TCR beta libraries were built with iRepertoire HTBI primers and Arm-PCR amplification of CDR3 regions. Gel purification was performed on PCR products prior to sequencing. Per the authors' processing: A total of 62 TRBV and some 15 TRBJ segments were identified across samples and were used for gene usage analysis of CDR3 amino acid clonotypes. COPE and FqMerger were used to merge the filtered high-quality paired reads into contigs. BLAST was used to align contigs to IMGT TRBV, TRBD and TRBJ reference genes, with CDR3 defined following IMGT. Any clonotype with a frequency above 0.1% was classified as a highly expanded clone. Shannon entropy was used to measure repertoire diversity, and the Gini coefficient was used to measure V-J evenness. A clonotype found in more than one individual was treated as public. TCRdb reworked the public reads: Q25 trimming with fastp, MiXCR clone assembly, productive beta chains retained. Each record represents a unique CDR3 protein, reported with the most common genes and DNA among its rows. TCRdb's processing, not the authors' own work, is the source of the V and J calls. Across this sample there are approximately 440,000 distinct CDR3 sequences, with around 22% seen only once. About 27% of the sample comes from the top ten.

The sequence joins TRBV6-2 or TRBV6-3 to TRBJ2-6; TRBD1 matches 7 bases in the middle. This receptor was identified in a female donor with Graves disease. Material: peripheral blood mononuclear cells (PBMCs), obtained when the disease was refractory, from a patient treated with antithyroid drugs. In nucleotide form, the sequence is TGTGCCAGCAGTTACTCGAGACAGGGAGAGGCTGGGGCCAACGTCCTGACTTTC. Its translation reads: CASSYSRQGEAGANVLTF.